This TCR beta chain was retrieved from a study of blood T cell repertoires in COVID-19. Overall study context: Sites in the United States, Italy and Spain provided acute and convalescent COVID-19 samples. The cDNA or gDNA used as material had been derived from T cells, B-cell-depleted T cells, or PBMCs.

The count of this clone is one. Per the original data handling: Reference gene primer amplification gave nucleated cell count estimates. Sequenced by immunoSEQ multiplex PCR; TCRdb stores in-frame clones only, minus some. Clone size and V and J calls were adopted from that table, with D and trimming inferred from the DNA. The table has tens of thousands of clones, around 87% seen once. The specimen was peripheral blood. This TCR derives from a man between 45 and 60 years old with active COVID-19.

CDR3 bases: TGCGCCAGCACCCGCCAGAGCAATCAGCCCCAGCATTTT. Translated, it gives CASTRQSNQPQHF. The genes are TRBV10-2 and TRBJ1-5; D not certain. CDR3 length equals 13 residues. Trimming left V 7 bases short and J 1 base short, with 8 bases between. Germline CDR1 and CDR2: WSHSY and SAAADI.